This T cell receptor beta chain emerged from a study of cytomegalovirus exposure and HLA in healthy donors. Study-wide findings and caveats: HLA-A and HLA-B allele assignments for most subjects were reportedly predicted accurately using TCR beta sequences. The study flagged 150 to 200 TCR beta chains as cytomegalovirus-associated.

Both 60 Vbeta primers and 13 Jbeta primers went into the PCR. Profiled with immunoSEQ multiplex PCR; TCRdb holds only in-frame clones, not every one. Of about 140,000 clones in the sample, around 80% were seen once. With regard to this clone: Antigen unknown.

The CDR3 is made up of 13 amino acids. Germline assignment: CDR1 SGHAT and CDR2 FQDESV (reference sequence). Trimming shortened V by 10 bases and J by 2 bases, and 14 bases separated the two germline ends. At the time of sampling, donors were nominally healthy, though unrecorded immune exposures were likely. This TCR was recovered from a male donor in good health and CMV-seropositive. The chain combines TRBV11-1 with TRBJ1-1; weak D call: TRBD1 (5 bases). Material: PBMCs. CDR3 DNA: TGTGCCACAAGTCCGGGGGTAAACACTGAAGCTTTCTTT. Amino acid sequence: CATSPGVNTEAFF.